This TCR beta chain was recovered during a study of T cell repertoires in cytomegalovirus infection. The overall study: The public TCR beta signatures pointed to both CMV infection and matching HLA type. General study results and limits: There were carriers of CMV plus the relevant HLA, and cumulative public TCR beta family frequency identified them. Dominating the ex vivo response were HLA-C-restricted CMV-specific TCR beta clonotypes.

This clonotype came up many times. The antigen is undetermined. MiXCR was run by TCRdb on the reads, yielding one entry per CDR3 protein. The profile covers about 770,000 distinct CDR3 sequences, with 25% to 35% appearing a single time and around 13% taken by the ten largest. CDR1 and CDR2 (germline): SGHVS, FQNEAQ. Losses at the gene ends were 5 bases for V and 0 bases for J; bases not matched to a gene: 7. This CDR3 is built from 16 residues. Source: cultured CD8+ T cells from PBMCs, taken from culture after CMV antigen stimulation. The receptor was isolated from a human donor in good health (CMV status not recorded). Some clones in this sample may be carry-over from other donors' samples. The J gene is TRBJ2-1, the V gene TRBV7-8; 7 positions match TRBD2. CDR3 sequence: CASSSPRGVSYNEQFF. The CDR3 region has the DNA TGTGCCAGCAGCAGCCCCCGGGGGGTCTCCTACAATGAGCAGTTCTTC.